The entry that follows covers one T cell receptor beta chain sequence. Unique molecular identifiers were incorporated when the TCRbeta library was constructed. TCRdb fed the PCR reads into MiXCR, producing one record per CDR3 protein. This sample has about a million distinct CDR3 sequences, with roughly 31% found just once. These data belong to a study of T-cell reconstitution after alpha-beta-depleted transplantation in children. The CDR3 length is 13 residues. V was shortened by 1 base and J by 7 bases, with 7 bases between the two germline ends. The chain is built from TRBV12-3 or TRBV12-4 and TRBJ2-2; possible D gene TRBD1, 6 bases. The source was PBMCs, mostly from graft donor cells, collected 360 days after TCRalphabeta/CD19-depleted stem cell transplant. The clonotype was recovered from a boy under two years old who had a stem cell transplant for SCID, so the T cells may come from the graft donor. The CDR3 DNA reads TGTGCCAGCAGTTTAGGGGGGCTCGGGGAGCTGTTTTTT. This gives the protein CASSLGGLGELFF.